Below are 9 T cell receptor beta chains sequenced from a single sample in a study of shared clonotypes between healthy human individuals. Here immunoSEQ multiplex PCR was the method, and the copy in TCRdb shows in-frame clones only, minus some. The sample lists under 2,500,000 clones, approximately 96% seen once, with less than 0.15% in the top ten. The sample was naive CD4+ T cells sorted from blood. The subset was: CD45RA+ positively selected. The source is a man aged 18 to 29 in good health.

Worth noting for this clone: The identical CDR3 is also encoded by other nucleotide sequences in the sample. This chain uses TRBV7-9 with TRBJ1-4; 7 bases align to TRBD1. J gave up 3 bases and V 0 bases, and 4 bases lay outside the gene matches. Germline V CDR1 and CDR2: SEHNR, FQNEAQ (reference sequence). The CDR3 has 16 amino acids. CDR3 DNA sequence: TGTGCCAGCAGCTTAGCAGGGGGCATATCTAATGAAAAACTGTTTTTT. This sequence encodes CASSLAGGISNEKLFF.

CDR3: CASSRSRDTQYF. CDR3 in DNA: TGTGCCAGCAGCCGTAGTCGGGATACGCAGTATTTT. The rearrangement joins TRBV7-3 to TRBJ2-3; D ambiguous. Germline V lookup: CDR1 SGHTA, CDR2 FQGTGA. Trimming pared 5 bases from V and 6 bases from J, leaving 9 bases between. This CDR3 has 12 amino acids.

The chain employs TRBV6-1 and TRBJ1-1; maybe TRBD1 (5 bases). V was trimmed by 7 bases and J by 9 bases, leaving 15 bases between them. The CDR3 extends over 12 amino acids. Germline assignment: CDR1 MNHNS and CDR2 SASEGT. CDR3 nucleotide sequence: TGTGCCAGCAAACCGGACAACAGGAAAGCTTTCTTT. It translates to CASKPDNRKAFF.

The chain carries TRBV11-1 and TRBJ2-5, with 10 bases that match TRBD2. Germline trimming cut 4 bases from V and 1 base from J; bases unmatched to any gene: 12. This CDR3 is built from 18 residues. Germline V gene data show CDR1 as SGHAT and CDR2 as FQDESV (reference sequence). The chain's CDR3 is CASSSWTSGRGGQETQYF. CDR3 DNA sequence: TGTGCCAGCAGCTCCTGGACTAGCGGTCGGGGCGGCCAAGAGACCCAGTACTTC. Full variable domain (outside the CDR3, taken from reference TRBV11-1 and TRBJ2-5): EAEVAQSPRYKITEKSQAVAFWCDPISGHATLYWYRQILGQGPELLVQFQDESVVDDSQLPKDRFSAERLKGVDSTLKIQPAELGDSAMYLCASSSWTSGRGGQETQYFGPGTRLLVL.

The CDR3 region is CAWSDDRGPYNSPLHF. CDR3 nucleotide sequence: TGTGCCTGGAGCGACGACAGGGGCCCCTATAATTCACCCCTCCACTTT. V is TRBV30 and J is TRBJ1-6, with 8 bases identical to TRBD1. Trimming took 3 bases from V and 2 from J; bases not matched to a gene: 6. Germline values: CDR1 GTSNPN, CDR2 SVGIG (reference sequence). CDR3 length: 16 amino acids.

The chain recombines TRBV11-1 with TRBJ2-1, with 10 bases identical to TRBD1. The CDR3 runs to 16 residues. V trimming: 5 bases; J trimming: 6 bases; junction bases outside the gene matches: 10. Germline V gene data show CDR1 as SGHAT and CDR2 as FQDESV (reference sequence). CDR3 loop: CASSPAGTGVVNEQFF. The DNA of the CDR3 is TGTGCCAGCAGCCCTGCGGGGACAGGGGTGGTCAATGAGCAGTTCTTC.

The chain carries TRBV18 and TRBJ2-1; possible D gene TRBD2, 6 bases. Germline V lookup: CDR1 KGHSH, CDR2 LQKENI. The CDR3 has 18 residues. Trimming cost V 0 bases and J 2 bases, with 17 bases left between them. The CDR3 DNA reads as TGTGCCAGCTCACCACCGAACTTGCGGGGATCCCCCTACAATGAGCAGTTCTTC. It specifies CASSPPNLRGSPYNEQFF.

Turning to this clone: The sample has other DNA sequences that encode this CDR3 too. The chain has TRBV27 and TRBJ2-3; D unclear. V lost 3 bases and J 0 bases, leaving 7 bases between the germline ends. The CDR3 consists of 14 residues. The germline CDR1 and CDR2 sequences are MNHEY and SMNVEV (reference sequence). CDR3 amino acids: CASSFSGSTDTQYF. The CDR3 DNA reads as TGTGCCAGCAGTTTTAGTGGGAGCACAGATACGCAGTATTTT.

The chain couples TRBV10-3 to TRBJ2-2; possibly TRBD2 for D (7 bases). Germline lookup yields CDR1 ENHRY and CDR2 SYGVKD. Trimming took 6 bases from V and 0 from J, leaving 11 bases between them. This CDR3 is built from 15 residues. Here the CDR3 reads CAIRRGTTNTGELFF. The CDR3 DNA sequence: TGTGCCATCAGGAGGGGGACTACGAACACCGGGGAGCTGTTTTTT.